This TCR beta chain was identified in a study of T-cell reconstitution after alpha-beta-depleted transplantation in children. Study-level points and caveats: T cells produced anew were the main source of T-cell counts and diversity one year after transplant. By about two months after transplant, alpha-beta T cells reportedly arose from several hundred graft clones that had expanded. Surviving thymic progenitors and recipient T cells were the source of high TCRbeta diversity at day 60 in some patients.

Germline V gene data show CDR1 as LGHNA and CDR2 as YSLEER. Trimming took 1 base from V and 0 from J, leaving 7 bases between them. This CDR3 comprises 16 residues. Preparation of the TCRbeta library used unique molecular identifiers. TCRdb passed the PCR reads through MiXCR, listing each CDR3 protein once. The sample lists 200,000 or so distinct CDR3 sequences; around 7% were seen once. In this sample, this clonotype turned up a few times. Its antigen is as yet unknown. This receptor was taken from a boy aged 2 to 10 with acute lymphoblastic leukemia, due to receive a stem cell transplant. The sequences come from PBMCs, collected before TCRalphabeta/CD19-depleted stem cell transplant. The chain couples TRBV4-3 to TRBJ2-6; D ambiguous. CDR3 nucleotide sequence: TGCGCCAGCAGCCAAGGGGAAAGCTCTGGGGCCAACGTCCTGACTTTC. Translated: CASSQGESSGANVLTF.